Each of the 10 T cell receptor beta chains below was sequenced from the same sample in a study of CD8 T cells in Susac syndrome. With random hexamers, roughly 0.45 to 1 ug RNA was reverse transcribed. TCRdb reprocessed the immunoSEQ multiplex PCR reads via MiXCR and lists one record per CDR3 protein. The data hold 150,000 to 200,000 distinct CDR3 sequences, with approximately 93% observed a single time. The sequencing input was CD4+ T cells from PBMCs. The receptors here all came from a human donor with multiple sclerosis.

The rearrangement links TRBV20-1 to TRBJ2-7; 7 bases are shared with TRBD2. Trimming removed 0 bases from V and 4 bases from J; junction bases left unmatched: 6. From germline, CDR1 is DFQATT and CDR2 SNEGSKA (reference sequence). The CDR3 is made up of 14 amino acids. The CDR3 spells CSAREPSGSYEQYF. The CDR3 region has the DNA TGCAGTGCTAGAGAACCTAGCGGATCGTACGAGCAGTACTTC.

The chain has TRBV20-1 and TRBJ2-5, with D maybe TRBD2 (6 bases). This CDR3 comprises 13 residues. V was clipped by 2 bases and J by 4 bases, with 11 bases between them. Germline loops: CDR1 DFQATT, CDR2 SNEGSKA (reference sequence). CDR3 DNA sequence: TGCAGTGCTAGAAGGCGGGGTTTAGAGACCCAGTACTTC. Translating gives CSARRRGLETQYF.

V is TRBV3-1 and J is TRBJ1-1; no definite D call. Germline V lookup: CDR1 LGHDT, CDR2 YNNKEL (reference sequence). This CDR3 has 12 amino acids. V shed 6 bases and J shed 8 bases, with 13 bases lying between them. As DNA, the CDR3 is TGTGCCAGCAGTTGGACTTCGGGGGAAGCTTTCTTT. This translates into CASSWTSGEAFF.

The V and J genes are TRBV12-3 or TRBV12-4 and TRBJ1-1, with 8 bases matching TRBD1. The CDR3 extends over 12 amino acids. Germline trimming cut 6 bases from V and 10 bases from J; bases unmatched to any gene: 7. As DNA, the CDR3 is TGTGCCAGCAGGCCCACCGGGACAGGAGCTTTCTTT. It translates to CASRPTGTGAFF.

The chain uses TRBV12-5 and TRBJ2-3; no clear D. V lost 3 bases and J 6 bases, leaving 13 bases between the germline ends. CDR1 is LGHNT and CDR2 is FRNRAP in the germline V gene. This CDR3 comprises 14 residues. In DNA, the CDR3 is TGTGCTAGTGGTTTTGGTGACGGAGCTGATACGCAGTATTTT. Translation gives CASGFGDGADTQYF. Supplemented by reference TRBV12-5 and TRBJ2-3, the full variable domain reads DARVTQTPRHKVTEMGQEVTMRCQPILGHNTVFWYRQTMMQGLELLAYFRNRAPLDDSGMPKDRFSAEMPDATLATLKIQPSEPRDSAVYFCASGFGDGADTQYFGPGTRLTVL.

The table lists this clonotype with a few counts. This CDR3 reads CASSPGQGGTEAFF. CDR3 DNA sequence: TGTGCCAGCTCACCAGGACAGGGCGGCACTGAAGCTTTCTTT. This chain connects TRBV18 to TRBJ1-1, with TRBD1 matching 8 bases. Germline V gene sequence: CDR1 KGHSH, CDR2 LQKENI. Trimming took 2 bases from V and 4 from J; bases not matched to a gene: 3. The CDR3 contains 14 residues. The variable domain in full, with the rest retrieved from reference TRBV18 and TRBJ1-1, is NAGVMQNPRHLVRRRGQEARLRCSPMKGHSHVYWYRQLPEEGLKFMVYLQKENIIDESGMPKERFSAEFPKEGPSILRIQQVVRGDSAAYFCASSPGQGGTEAFFGQGTRLTVV.

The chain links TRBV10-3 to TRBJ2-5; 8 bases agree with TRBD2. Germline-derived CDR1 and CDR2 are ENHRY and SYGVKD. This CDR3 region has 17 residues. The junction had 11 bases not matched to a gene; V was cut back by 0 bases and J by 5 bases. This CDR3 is CAISESGAGELGETQYF. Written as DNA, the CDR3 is TGTGCCATCAGTGAGTCGGGAGCGGGAGAGCTTGGGGAGACCCAGTACTTC.

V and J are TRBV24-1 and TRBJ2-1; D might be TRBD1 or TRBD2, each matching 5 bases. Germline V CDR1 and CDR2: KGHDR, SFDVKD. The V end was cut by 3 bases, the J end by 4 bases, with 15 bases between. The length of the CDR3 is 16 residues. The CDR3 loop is CATSDGVEGTYNEQFF. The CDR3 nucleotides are TGTGCCACCAGTGATGGGGTAGAGGGGACGTACAATGAGCAGTTCTTC.

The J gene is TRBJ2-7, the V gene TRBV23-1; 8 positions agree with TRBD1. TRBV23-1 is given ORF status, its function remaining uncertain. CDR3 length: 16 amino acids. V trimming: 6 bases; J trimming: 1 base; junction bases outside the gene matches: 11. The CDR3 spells CASSDRGPRKSYEQYF. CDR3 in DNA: TGCGCCAGCAGCGACAGGGGTCCCCGTAAGTCCTACGAGCAGTACTTC.

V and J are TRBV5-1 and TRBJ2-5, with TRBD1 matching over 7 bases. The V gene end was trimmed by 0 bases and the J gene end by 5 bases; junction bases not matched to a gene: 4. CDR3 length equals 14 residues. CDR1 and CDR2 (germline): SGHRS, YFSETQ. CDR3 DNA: TGCGCCAGCAGCTTGGCCAGCAGGGGGGAGACCCAGTACTTC. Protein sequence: CASSLASRGETQYF.